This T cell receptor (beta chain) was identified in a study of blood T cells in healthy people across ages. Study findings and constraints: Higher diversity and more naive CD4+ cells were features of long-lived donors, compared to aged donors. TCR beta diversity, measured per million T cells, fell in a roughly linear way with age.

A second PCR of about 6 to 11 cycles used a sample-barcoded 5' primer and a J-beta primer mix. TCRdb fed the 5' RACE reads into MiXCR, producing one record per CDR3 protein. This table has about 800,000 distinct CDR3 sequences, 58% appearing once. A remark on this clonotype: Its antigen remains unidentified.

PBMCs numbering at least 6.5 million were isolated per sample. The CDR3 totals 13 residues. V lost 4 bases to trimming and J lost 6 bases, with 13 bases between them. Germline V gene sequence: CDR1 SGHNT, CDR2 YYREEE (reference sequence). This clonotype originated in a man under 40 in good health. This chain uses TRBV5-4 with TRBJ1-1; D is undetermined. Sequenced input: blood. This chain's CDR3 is CASSGVVAPEAFF. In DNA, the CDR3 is TGTGCCAGCAGCGGAGTAGTTGCCCCTGAAGCTTTCTTT.